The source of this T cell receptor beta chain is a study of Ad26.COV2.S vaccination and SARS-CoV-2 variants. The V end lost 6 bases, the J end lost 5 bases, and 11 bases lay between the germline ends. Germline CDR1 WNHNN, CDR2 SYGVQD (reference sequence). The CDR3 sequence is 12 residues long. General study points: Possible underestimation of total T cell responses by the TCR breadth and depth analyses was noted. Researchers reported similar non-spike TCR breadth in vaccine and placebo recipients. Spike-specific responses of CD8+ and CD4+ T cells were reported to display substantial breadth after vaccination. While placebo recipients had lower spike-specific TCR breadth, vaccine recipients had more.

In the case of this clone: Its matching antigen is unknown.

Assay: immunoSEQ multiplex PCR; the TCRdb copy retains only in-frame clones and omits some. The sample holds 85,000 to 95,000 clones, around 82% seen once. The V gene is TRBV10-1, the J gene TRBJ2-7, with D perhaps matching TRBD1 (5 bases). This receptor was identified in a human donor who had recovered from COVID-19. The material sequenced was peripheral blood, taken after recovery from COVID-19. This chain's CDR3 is CASSKDKNEQYF. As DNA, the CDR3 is TGCGCCAGCAGCAAGGACAAAAACGAGCAGTACTTC.